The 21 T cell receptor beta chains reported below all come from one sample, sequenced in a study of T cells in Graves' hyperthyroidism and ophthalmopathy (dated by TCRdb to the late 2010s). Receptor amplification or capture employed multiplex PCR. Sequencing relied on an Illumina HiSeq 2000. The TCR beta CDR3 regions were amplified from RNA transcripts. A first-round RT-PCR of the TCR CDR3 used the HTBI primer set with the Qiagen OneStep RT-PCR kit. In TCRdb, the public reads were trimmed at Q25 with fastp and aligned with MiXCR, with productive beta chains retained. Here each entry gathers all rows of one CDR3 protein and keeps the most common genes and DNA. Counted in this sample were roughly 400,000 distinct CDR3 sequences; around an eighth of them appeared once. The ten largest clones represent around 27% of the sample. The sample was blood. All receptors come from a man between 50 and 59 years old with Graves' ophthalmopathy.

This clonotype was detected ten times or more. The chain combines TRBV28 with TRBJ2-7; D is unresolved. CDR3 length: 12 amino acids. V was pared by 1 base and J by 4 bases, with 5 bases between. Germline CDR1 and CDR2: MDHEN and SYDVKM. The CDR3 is CASSLLEYEQYF. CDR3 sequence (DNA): TGTGCCAGCAGTTTATTGGAGTACGAGCAGTACTTC.

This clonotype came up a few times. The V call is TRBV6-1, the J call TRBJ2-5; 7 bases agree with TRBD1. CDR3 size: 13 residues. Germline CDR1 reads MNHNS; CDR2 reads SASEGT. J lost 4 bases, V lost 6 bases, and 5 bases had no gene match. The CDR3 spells CASRQGPAETQYF. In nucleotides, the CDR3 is TGTGCCAGCAGACAGGGGCCGGCAGAGACCCAGTACTTC.

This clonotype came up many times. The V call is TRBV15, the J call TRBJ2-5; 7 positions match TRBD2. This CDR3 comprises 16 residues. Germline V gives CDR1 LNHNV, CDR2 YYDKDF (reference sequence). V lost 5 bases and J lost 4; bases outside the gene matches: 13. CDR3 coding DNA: TGTGCCACCAGCGAGGGAGGGCCTTTATCCCCAGAGACCCAGTACTTC. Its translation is CATSEGGPLSPETQYF.

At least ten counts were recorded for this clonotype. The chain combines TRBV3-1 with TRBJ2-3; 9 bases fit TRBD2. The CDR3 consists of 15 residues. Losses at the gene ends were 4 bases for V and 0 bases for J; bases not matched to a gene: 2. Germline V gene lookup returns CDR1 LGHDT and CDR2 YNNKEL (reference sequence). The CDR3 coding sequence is TGTGCCAGCAGCCGAGCGGGGGGCAGCACAGATACGCAGTATTTT. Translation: CASSRAGGSTDTQYF.

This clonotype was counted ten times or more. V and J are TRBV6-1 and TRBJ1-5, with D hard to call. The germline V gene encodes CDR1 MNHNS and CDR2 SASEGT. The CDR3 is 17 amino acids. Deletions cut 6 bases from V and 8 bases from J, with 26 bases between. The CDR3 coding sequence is TGTGCCAGCAGAACCCCAGGCGGGAGTATACTAAGGGAGCCCCAGCATTTT. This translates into CASRTPGGSILREPQHF.

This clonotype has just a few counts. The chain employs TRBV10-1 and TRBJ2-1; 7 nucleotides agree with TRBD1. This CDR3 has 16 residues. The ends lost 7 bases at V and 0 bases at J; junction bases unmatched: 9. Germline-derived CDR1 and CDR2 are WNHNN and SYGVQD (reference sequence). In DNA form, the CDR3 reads TGCGCCAGCACCCAGGGGGACCGTAACTCCTACAATGAGCAGTTCTTC. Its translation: CASTQGDRNSYNEQFF.

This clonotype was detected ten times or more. The CDR3 sequence is CASSARTGWRNTGELFF. The CDR3 DNA is TGTGCCAGCAGTGCTCGGACAGGGTGGAGGAACACCGGGGAGCTGTTTTTT. The chain combines TRBV28 with TRBJ2-2; 8 bases fit TRBD1. This CDR3 contains 17 residues. The germline V gene encodes CDR1 MDHEN and CDR2 SYDVKM. The ends lost 5 bases at V and 1 base at J; junction bases unmatched: 9.

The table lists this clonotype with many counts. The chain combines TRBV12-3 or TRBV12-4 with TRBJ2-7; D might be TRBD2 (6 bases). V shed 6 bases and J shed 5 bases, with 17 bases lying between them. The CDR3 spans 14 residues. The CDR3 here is CASSPPQRANEQYF. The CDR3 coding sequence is TGTGCCAGCAGCCCACCCCAGCGGGCTAACGAGCAGTACTTC.

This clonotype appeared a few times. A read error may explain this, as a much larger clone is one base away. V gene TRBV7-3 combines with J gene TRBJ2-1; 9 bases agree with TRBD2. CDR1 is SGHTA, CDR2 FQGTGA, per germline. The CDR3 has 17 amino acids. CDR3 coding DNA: TGTGCCAGCAGCTTAGAGCCAGCGGGAGGTCTTCTCAATGAGCAGTCCTTC. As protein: CASSLEPAGGLLNEQSF.

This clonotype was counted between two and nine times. Here the CDR3 reads CASSARGLAGANVLTF. The CDR3 region has the DNA TGTGCCAGCAGCGCCAGGGGACTTGCTGGGGCCAACGTCCTGACTTTC. J is TRBJ2-6 and V is TRBV5-6; D may match TRBD1 or TRBD2 (6 bases each). Germline loops: CDR1 SGHDT, CDR2 YYEEEE. The CDR3 contains 16 residues. Trimming pared 4 bases from V and 2 bases from J, leaving 13 bases between.

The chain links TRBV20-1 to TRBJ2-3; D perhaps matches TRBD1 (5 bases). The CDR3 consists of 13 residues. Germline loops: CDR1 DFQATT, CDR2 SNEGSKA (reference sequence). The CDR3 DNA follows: TGCAGCCCGCTAGGGGTCAGCACAGATACGCAGTATTTT. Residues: CSPLGVSTDTQYF.

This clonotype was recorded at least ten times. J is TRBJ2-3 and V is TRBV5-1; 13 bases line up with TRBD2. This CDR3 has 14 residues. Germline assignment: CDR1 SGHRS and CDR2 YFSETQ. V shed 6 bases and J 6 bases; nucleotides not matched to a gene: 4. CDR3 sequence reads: CASNGLAGEDTQYF. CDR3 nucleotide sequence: TGCGCCAGCAATGGACTAGCGGGAGAGGATACGCAGTATTTT.

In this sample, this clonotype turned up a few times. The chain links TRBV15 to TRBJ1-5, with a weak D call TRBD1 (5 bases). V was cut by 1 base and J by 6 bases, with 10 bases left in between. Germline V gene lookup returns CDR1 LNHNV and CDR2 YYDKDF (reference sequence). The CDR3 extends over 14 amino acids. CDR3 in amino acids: CATSRGPDSQPQHF. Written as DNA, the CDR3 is TGTGCCACCAGCAGAGGACCCGACAGTCAGCCCCAGCATTTT.

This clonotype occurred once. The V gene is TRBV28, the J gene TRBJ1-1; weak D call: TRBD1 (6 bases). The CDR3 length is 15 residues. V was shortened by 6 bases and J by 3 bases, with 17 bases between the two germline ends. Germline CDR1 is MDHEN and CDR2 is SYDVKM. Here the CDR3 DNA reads TGTGCCAGCAGACCTCCCACAGGGACTTACACTGAAGCTTTCTTT. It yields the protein CASRPPTGTYTEAFF.

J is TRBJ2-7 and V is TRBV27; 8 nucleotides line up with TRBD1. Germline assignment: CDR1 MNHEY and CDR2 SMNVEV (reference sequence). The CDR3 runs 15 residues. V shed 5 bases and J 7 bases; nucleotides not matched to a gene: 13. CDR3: CASSLSRGQGLEQYF. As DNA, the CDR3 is TGTGCCAGCAGTCTGAGCCGAGGACAGGGTCTTGAGCAGTACTTC.

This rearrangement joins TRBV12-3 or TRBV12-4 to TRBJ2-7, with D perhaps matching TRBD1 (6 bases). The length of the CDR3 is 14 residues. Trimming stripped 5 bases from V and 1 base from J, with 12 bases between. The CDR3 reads CASSISQGSYEQYF. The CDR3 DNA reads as TGTGCCAGCAGTATCTCCCAGGGGTCCTACGAGCAGTACTTC.

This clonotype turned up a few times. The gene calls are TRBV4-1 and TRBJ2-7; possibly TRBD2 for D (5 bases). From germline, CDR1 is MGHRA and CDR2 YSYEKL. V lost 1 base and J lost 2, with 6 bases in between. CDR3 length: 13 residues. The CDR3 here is CASSQGSAYEQYF. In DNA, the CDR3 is TGCGCCAGCAGCCAAGGTAGCGCCTACGAGCAGTACTTC.

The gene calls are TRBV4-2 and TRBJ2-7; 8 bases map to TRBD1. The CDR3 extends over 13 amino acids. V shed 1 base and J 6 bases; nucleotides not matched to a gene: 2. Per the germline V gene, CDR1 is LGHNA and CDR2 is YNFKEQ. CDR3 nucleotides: TGTGCCAGCAGCCAAGCCGGACAGGGCGAGCAGTACTTC. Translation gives CASSQAGQGEQYF.

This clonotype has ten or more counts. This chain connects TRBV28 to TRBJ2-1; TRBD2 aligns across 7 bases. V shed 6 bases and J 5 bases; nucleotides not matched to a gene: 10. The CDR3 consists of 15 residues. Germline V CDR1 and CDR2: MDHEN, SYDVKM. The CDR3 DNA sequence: TGTGCCAGCAGGGTGCCTAGCGGTCTCCACAATGAGCAGTTCTTC. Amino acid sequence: CASRVPSGLHNEQFF.

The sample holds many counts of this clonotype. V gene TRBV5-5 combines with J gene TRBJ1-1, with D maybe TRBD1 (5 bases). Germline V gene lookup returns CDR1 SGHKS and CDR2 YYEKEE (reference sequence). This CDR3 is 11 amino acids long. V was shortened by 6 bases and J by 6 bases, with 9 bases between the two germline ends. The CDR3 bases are TGTGCCAGCATCACGGGGGCTGAAGCTTTCTTT. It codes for CASITGAEAFF.

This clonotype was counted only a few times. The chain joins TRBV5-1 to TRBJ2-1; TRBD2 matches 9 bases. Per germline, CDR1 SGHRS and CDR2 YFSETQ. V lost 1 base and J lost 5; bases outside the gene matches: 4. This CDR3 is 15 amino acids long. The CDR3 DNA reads TGCGCCAGCAGCTTGTCTCCTAGCGGGAACAATGAGCAGTTCTTC. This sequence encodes CASSLSPSGNNEQFF.